This TCR beta chain was found in a study of blood T cell repertoires in COVID-19. Whole-study context: Samples taken during acute and convalescent COVID-19 were collected in the United States, Italy and Spain. Sample material is recorded as cDNA or gDNA derived from T cells, B-cell-depleted T cells, or PBMCs.

The CDR3 extends over 16 amino acids. CDR1 is LGHNA, CDR2 YSLEER, per germline. V was trimmed by 0 bases and J by 3 bases, leaving 12 bases between them. In the authors' workflow: Amplification from reference gene primers served as the basis for estimated nucleated cell counts. Profiling relied on immunoSEQ multiplex PCR, and the TCRdb table lists in-frame clones only, not all of them. The V and J calls and clone size were taken over from that table, and D and trimming were inferred from the DNA. The sample contains more than 30,000 clones, more than 75% of which appear only once. The receptor's source is a man aged 60 to 75 with active COVID-19. Input material: peripheral blood. The V gene is TRBV4-3, the J gene TRBJ1-3; maybe TRBD1 (5 bases). DNA for the CDR3: TGCGCCAGCAGCCAAGATGGCGGGGCGGGTGGAAACACCATATATTTT. This gives the protein CASSQDGGAGGNTIYF.